The rows below give T cell receptor beta chains drawn from one sample of a study of blood T cell repertoires in COVID-19. Assay: immunoSEQ multiplex PCR; the TCRdb copy retains only in-frame clones and omits some. This table has tens of thousands of clones, roughly 77% appearing once. Sequencing input: peripheral blood. The receptors were sampled from a man older than 75 with active or convalescent COVID-19. Both conserved end residues are part of each CDR3. D genes are given only for firm matches. Clone size is not always given. Where it is, it says once, few, many or a class for expanded clones.

v_call	d_call	j_call	clone_size	cdr3_aa	cdr3_nt
TRBV6-1	TRBD2	TRBJ2-7	once	CASSESRFSGVFERQYF	TGTGCCAGCAGTGAATCTAGGTTTAGCGGGGTATTTGAAAGACAGTACTTC
TRBV5-6	.	TRBJ1-1	.	CASSFTENTEAFF	TGTGCCAGCAGCTTTACAGAGAACACTGAAGCTTTCTTT
TRBV18	.	TRBJ2-6	few	CASSATGSSGANVLTF	TGTGCCAGCTCTGCAACAGGGAGCTCTGGGGCCAACGTCCTGACTTTC
TRBV11-2	.	TRBJ2-7	few	CASSLAHSSYEQYF	TGTGCCAGCAGCTTGGCCCACAGCTCCTACGAGCAGTACTTC
TRBV10-3	TRBD1	TRBJ1-3	.	CAISEGTGVLYF	TGTGCCATCAGCGAAGGGACAGGGGTTTTATATTTT
TRBV18	.	TRBJ2-1	.	CASSPPQGGGYEQFF	TGTGCCAGCTCACCACCCCAGGGGGGTGGCTATGAGCAGTTCTTC
TRBV15	TRBD2	TRBJ2-2	.	CATSRDHPRGTGELFF	TGTGCCACCAGCAGAGATCATCCGCGGGGGACCGGGGAGCTGTTTTTT
TRBV27	.	TRBJ2-3	.	CASSFRGKGADTQYF	TGTGCCAGCAGTTTTAGGGGGAAGGGTGCAGATACGCAGTATTTT
TRBV11-2	TRBD2	TRBJ2-1	.	CASSHGTSVQSEQFF	TGTGCCAGCAGCCACGGGACTAGCGTTCAATCTGAGCAGTTCTTC
TRBV6-5	.	TRBJ1-4	once	CASSYMGRSNEKLFF	TGTGCCAGCAGTTACATGGGCCGCTCTAATGAAAAACTGTTTTTT
TRBV28	.	TRBJ2-7	.	CASSLFLGEQYF	TGTGCCAGCAGTTTATTCCTAGGAGAGCAGTACTTC
TRBV28	TRBD1	TRBJ1-6	.	CASAYGTARNSPLHF	TGTGCCAGTGCATACGGGACAGCGAGAAATTCACCCCTCCACTTT
TRBV6-2/TRBV6-3	.	TRBJ2-2	once	CASSRGQEETGELFF	TGTGCCAGCAGTAGGGGACAAGAGGAAACCGGGGAGCTGTTTTTT
TRBV27	TRBD1	TRBJ1-6	.	CASSPGQGESPLHF	TGTGCCAGCAGTCCGGGACAGGGGGAATCACCCCTCCACTTT
TRBV19	.	TRBJ2-2	.	CASSIQGRNAGELFF	TGTGCCAGTAGTATACAGGGTAGGAATGCCGGGGAGCTGTTTTTT
TRBV14	.	TRBJ2-1	.	CASSQGGPLQFF	TGTGCCAGCAGCCAGGGTGGGCCTTTGCAGTTCTTC
TRBV10-2	TRBD1	TRBJ1-5	.	CASSENRGSYQPQHF	TGCGCCAGCAGTGAGAACAGGGGATCCTACCAGCCCCAGCATTTT
TRBV11-3	TRBD1	TRBJ1-6	.	CASKQGAEGSPLHF	TGTGCCAGCAAGCAGGGGGCAGAGGGCTCACCCCTCCACTTT
TRBV6-1	.	TRBJ2-7	.	CASSEFSSTMPYEQYF	TGTGCCAGCAGTGAATTCTCCTCTACGATGCCCTACGAGCAGTACTTC
TRBV5-1	.	TRBJ2-7	few	CASRQTGNSYEQYF	TGCGCCAGCAGACAAACAGGGAATTCCTACGAGCAGTACTTC
TRBV3-1/TRBV3-2	.	TRBJ2-1	medium-sized	CASSDPGSNEQFF	TGTGCCAGCAGCGACCCTGGGAGTAATGAGCAGTTCTTC
TRBV27	TRBD2	TRBJ2-1	.	CASSGTSGRRGEQFF	TGTGCCAGCTCCGGGACTAGCGGGAGGCGGGGTGAGCAGTTCTTC
TRBV10-3	TRBD1	TRBJ2-7	.	CAISRGGTGGYEQYF	TGTGCCATCAGTAGAGGGGGGACAGGGGGCTACGAGCAGTACTTC
TRBV19	.	TRBJ2-5	.	CASSIIGGTQETQYF	TGTGCCAGTAGTATTATCGGGGGGACACAAGAGACCCAGTACTTC
TRBV7-9	.	TRBJ2-1	.	CASSLGSHEQFF	TGCGCCAGCAGCCTTGGGAGTCATGAGCAGTTCTTC
TRBV6-2/TRBV6-3	TRBD1	TRBJ1-6	few	CASSSGDRVISSPLHF	TGTGCCAGCAGTTCCGGGGACAGGGTAATCAGTTCTCCCCTCCACTTT
TRBV28	.	TRBJ1-2	.	CARYRDYGYTF	TGTGCCAGATACCGAGACTATGGCTACACCTTC
TRBV19	.	TRBJ1-4	once	CASTSGGATNEKLFF	TGTGCCAGTACATCCGGGGGAGCAACTAATGAAAAACTGTTTTTT
TRBV5-1	.	TRBJ2-1	.	CASGAQNLRDEQFF	TGCGCCAGCGGGGCACAGAACCTTCGGGATGAGCAGTTCTTC
TRBV7-9	TRBD1	TRBJ1-2	.	CASSPQGTALHGYTF	TGTGCCAGCAGCCCGCAGGGGACAGCTCTTCATGGCTACACCTTC
TRBV19	TRBD1	TRBJ1-2	.	CASSKGLDRALYGYTF	TGTGCCAGTAGTAAGGGTCTGGACAGGGCCCTCTATGGCTACACCTTC
TRBV6-5	TRBD1	TRBJ2-5	.	CASRDRNQETQYF	TGTGCCAGCAGGGACAGGAACCAAGAGACCCAGTACTTC
TRBV24-1	.	TRBJ2-3	.	CATGSDNTDTQYF	TGTGCCACCGGTTCGGACAACACAGATACGCAGTATTTT
TRBV6-5	TRBD2	TRBJ2-3	.	CASSPGISGTDTQYF	TGTGCCAGCAGTCCGGGAATTAGCGGGACAGATACGCAGTATTTT
TRBV6-6	TRBD1	TRBJ1-4	.	CASSPNSGQGVTNEKLFF	TGTGCCAGCAGTCCCAACTCGGGACAGGGTGTAACTAATGAAAAACTGTTTTTT
TRBV11-3	.	TRBJ1-2	.	CASSDRTANGYTF	TGTGCCAGCAGCGATCGAACAGCTAATGGCTACACCTTC
TRBV5-1	.	TRBJ1-1	.	CASSPGDGNTEAFF	TGCGCCAGCAGCCCGGGGGACGGGAACACTGAAGCTTTCTTT
TRBV7-9	.	TRBJ2-1	.	CASSSGHLSSYNEQFF	TGTGCCAGCAGCTCGGGACACCTGAGCTCCTACAATGAGCAGTTCTTC
TRBV19	.	TRBJ1-5	.	CASSNGQSQPQHF	TGTGCCAGTAGTAATGGGCAGAGTCAGCCCCAGCATTTT
TRBV28	TRBD1	TRBJ1-5	.	CASSKEDRALDPQHF	TGTGCCAGCAGTAAAGAGGACAGGGCCCTCGATCCCCAGCATTTT
TRBV28	TRBD1	TRBJ2-5	.	CASTGTGAQDETQYF	TGTGCCAGCACCGGGACAGGGGCGCAGGATGAGACCCAGTACTTC
TRBV7-2	.	TRBJ1-2	.	CASSLAGVAYGYTF	TGTGCCAGCAGCTTAGCCGGGGTTGCCTATGGCTACACCTTC
TRBV11-3	TRBD2	TRBJ2-1	.	CASSLFGTRDNEQFF	TGTGCCAGCAGCTTGTTTGGGACTAGAGACAATGAGCAGTTCTTC
TRBV3-1/TRBV3-2	.	TRBJ2-7	.	CASSQDPYRAYEQYF	TGTGCCAGCAGCCAAGATCCGTATAGAGCCTACGAGCAGTACTTC
TRBV2	TRBD1	TRBJ2-7	.	CASRRTGGLSEQYF	TGTGCCAGCAGAAGGACAGGGGGCTTGAGCGAGCAGTACTTC
TRBV19	.	TRBJ1-4	.	CASSISAGRHEKLFF	TGTGCCAGTAGTATTTCGGCAGGGAGGCATGAAAAACTGTTTTTT
TRBV5-1	TRBD1	TRBJ2-3	.	CASSVTGTGGTDTQYF	TGCGCCAGCAGCGTAACCGGGACAGGGGGCACAGATACGCAGTATTTT
TRBV10-3	.	TRBJ1-1	.	CAAEEAMNTEAFF	TGTGCCGCTGAAGAGGCCATGAACACTGAAGCTTTCTTT
TRBV7-5	.	TRBJ2-1	few	CVRSHIKSRECFNEQFF	TGTGTCAGAAGCCACATTAAATCGCGGGAGTGTTTCAATGAGCAGTTCTTC